One and the same sample provided the 24 T cell receptor beta chains below, sequenced in a study of T cell changes during pregnancy in multiple sclerosis. Generated by immunoSEQ multiplex PCR, the TCRdb table keeps only in-frame clones and is missing some. The profile shows some 61,000 clones, about 89% of them singletons. Sequences were derived from peripheral blood, sampled in the second trimester of pregnancy. These receptor sequences come from a female donor with multiple sclerosis, enrolled in a pregnancy study.

V is TRBV29-1 and J is TRBJ1-2; 7 positions agree with TRBD1. CDR1 is SQVTM and CDR2 is ANQGSEA in the germline V gene. Unmatched junction bases numbered 4, after V lost 1 base and J lost 8 bases. The CDR3 is 12 residues long. The CDR3 here is CSVEVGGSGYTF. Written as DNA, the CDR3 is TGCAGCGTTGAAGTAGGGGGCTCGGGCTACACCTTC.

This rearrangement joins TRBV11-1 to TRBJ2-2; D ambiguous. Trimming removed 2 bases from V and 2 bases from J, with 9 bases in between. CDR1 is SGHAT and CDR2 is FQDESV in the germline V gene (reference sequence). The CDR3 is made up of 15 amino acids. In DNA form, the CDR3 reads TGTGCCAGCAGCTTACGGGTCGGAAACACCGGGGAGCTGTTTTTT. Protein sequence: CASSLRVGNTGELFF.

This clone was observed once. The V call is TRBV9, the J call TRBJ2-1; 7 bases match TRBD1. The V gene's germline CDR1 is SGDLS and CDR2 YYNGEE. This CDR3 has 15 amino acids. The J segment lost 2 bases and the V segment lost 4 bases, leaving 6 bases of the junction unmatched. CDR3 sequence: CASSPDRAAYNEQFF. CDR3 coding DNA: TGTGCCAGCAGCCCAGACAGGGCGGCCTACAATGAGCAGTTCTTC.

The DNA for the CDR3 is TGTGCCTGGAGTGTTTCGATGACAGGGGGCCCCGAGTACTTC. It is translated as CAWSVSMTGGPEYF. The chain employs TRBV30 and TRBJ2-7; 10 bases agree with TRBD1. CDR3 size: 14 residues. Germline trimming cut 0 bases from V and 11 bases from J; bases unmatched to any gene: 10. The germline gives CDR1 GTSNPN, CDR2 SVGIG (reference sequence).

The V call is TRBV7-2, the J call TRBJ1-2; D uncertain. Deletions cut 1 base from V and 12 bases from J, with 9 bases between. Per germline, CDR1 SGHTA and CDR2 FQGNSA. This CDR3 region has 11 residues. The chain's CDR3 is CASSLGWRNTF. In DNA form, the CDR3 reads TGTGCCAGCAGCTTAGGATGGAGAAACACCTTC.

The table lists this clone with a count of one. CDR3 DNA sequence: TGTGCAAGTCGCCTCCGGCGGGGGCTCGAGAGCTCCTACGAGCAGTACTTC. Translated: CASRLRRGLESSYEQYF. The chain couples TRBV12-2 to TRBJ2-7; the tabulated D call, TRBD2, remains unverified against the DNA. TRBV12-2 is given as a pseudogene. There are 17 residues in the CDR3.

J is TRBJ1-3 and V is TRBV29-1, with D possibly matching TRBD1 (5 bases). The CDR3 length is 15 residues. The V end was cut by 4 bases, the J end by 0 bases, with 13 bases between. CDR1 and CDR2 (germline): SQVTM, ANQGSEA. CDR3 sequence (DNA): TGCAGCGTTGGAGGGGACTTTAACTCTGGAAACACCATATATTTT. Translated: CSVGGDFNSGNTIYF.

The chain combines TRBV7-2 with TRBJ1-6; possible D gene TRBD1, 5 bases. V lost 0 bases, J lost 11 bases, and 14 bases lay in between. This CDR3 contains 15 residues. In germline, CDR1 is SGHTA, CDR2 FQGNSA. DNA of the CDR3: TGTGCCAGCAGCTTAGCGCGGGGGTTTGCGGCACCCCTCCACTTT. Translated: CASSLARGFAAPLHF. The full variable domain, its missing parts supplied by reference TRBV7-2 and TRBJ1-6, is GAGVSQSPSNKVTEKGKDVELRCDPISGHTALYWYRQSLGQGLEFLIYFQGNSAPDKSGLPSDRFSAERTGGSVSTLTIQRTQQEDSAVYLCASSLARGFAAPLHFGNGTRLTVT.

The V and J genes are TRBV6-1 and TRBJ1-5, with 9 bases fitting TRBD1. CDR1 and CDR2 (germline): MNHNS, SASEGT. With 4 bases clipped from V and 5 bases from J, the junction kept 6 bases outside the gene matches. There are 15 residues in the CDR3. For the CDR3, the DNA is TGTGCCAGCAGTGCGACAGGGGGAGATTATCAGCCCCAGCATTTT. Its translation: CASSATGGDYQPQHF.

This chain uses TRBV7-6 with TRBJ1-5; D uncertain. The CDR3 is 15 residues long. Trimming took 1 base from V and 6 from J, leaving 13 bases between them. Germline values: CDR1 SGHVS, CDR2 FNYEAQ. In DNA form, the CDR3 reads TGTGCCAGCAGCTTAGAAGGCGTTCGGGGTCAGCCCCAGCATTTT. This codes for CASSLEGVRGQPQHF.

This chain links TRBV11-2 with TRBJ2-5, with 12 bases that match TRBD2. CDR1 is SGHAT, CDR2 FQNNGV, per germline. CDR3 length equals 18 residues. The V gene end was trimmed by 5 bases and the J gene end by 7 bases; junction bases not matched to a gene: 17. Here the CDR3 reads CASSIGLAGGTSRATQYF. CDR3 nucleotides: TGTGCCAGCAGCATAGGGCTAGCGGGGGGGACTAGCCGGGCGACCCAGTACTTC.

Here the CDR3 reads CASSLGLAGGTYLENIQYF. CDR3 bases: TGTGCCAGCAGCTTGGGACTAGCGGGGGGAACCTACCTGGAAAACATTCAGTACTTC. The V call is TRBV7-2, the J call TRBJ2-4; the match to TRBD2 covers 15 bases. Germline loops: CDR1 SGHTA, CDR2 FQGNSA. V shed 3 bases and J 5 bases; nucleotides not matched to a gene: 11. The CDR3 is made up of 19 amino acids.

The chain couples TRBV6-5 to TRBJ1-6; the D is unclear. Trimming cost V 5 bases and J 5 bases, with 10 bases left between them. Germline lookup yields CDR1 MNHEY and CDR2 SVGAGI. The CDR3 is 14 amino acids. CDR3 loop: CASSAPRNNSPLHF. The CDR3 coding sequence is TGTGCCAGCAGTGCCCCGAGGAATAATTCACCCCTCCACTTT.

The V and J genes are TRBV19 and TRBJ1-5, with 10 bases matching TRBD1. Germline loops: CDR1 LNHDA, CDR2 SQIVND (reference sequence). V shed 7 bases and J 5 bases; nucleotides not matched to a gene: 11. This CDR3 has 16 residues. CDR3 amino acids: CASIERQGAVDQPQHF. The CDR3 DNA reads TGTGCCAGTATAGAGAGACAGGGGGCGGTGGATCAGCCCCAGCATTTT.

V gene TRBV4-3 combines with J gene TRBJ2-5; 7 positions match TRBD2. The germline gives CDR1 LGHNA, CDR2 YSLEER. This CDR3 spans 17 amino acids. V lost 3 bases and J lost 2; bases outside the gene matches: 12. CDR3: CASSHGHGNGGQETQYF. The CDR3 DNA reads as TGCGCCAGCAGCCACGGTCACGGGAACGGGGGGCAAGAGACCCAGTACTTC.

V is TRBV2 and J is TRBJ2-7, with a weak D call TRBD1 (6 bases). CDR1 is SNHLY and CDR2 is FYNNEI in the germline V gene. The CDR3 loop spans 14 amino acids. With 2 bases removed from V and 0 bases from J, the gap between germline ends came to 8 bases. CDR3 protein: CASSEQGPSYEQYF. The CDR3 bases are TGTGCCAGCAGTGAACAGGGGCCCTCCTACGAGCAGTACTTC.

The chain recombines TRBV7-6 with TRBJ2-3; weak D call: TRBD2 (7 bases). CDR1 and CDR2 from the germline V gene are SGHVS and FNYEAQ. The ends were cut back, 6 bases at V and 6 bases at J, with 19 bases in the middle. This CDR3 has 15 residues. The CDR3 is CASSKGGGRIDTQYF. CDR3 nucleotide sequence: TGTGCCAGCAGTAAGGGCGGGGGCAGAATTGATACGCAGTATTTT.

The chain uses TRBV9 and TRBJ1-2; D uncertain. There are 13 residues in the CDR3. With 5 bases removed from V and 5 bases from J, the gap between germline ends came to 13 bases. Looked up from germline, CDR1 is SGDLS and CDR2 is YYNGEE. The CDR3 coding sequence is TGTGCCAGCAGAGAAAGGGCGGGGTATGGCTACACCTTC. It translates to CASRERAGYGYTF.

The rearrangement uses TRBV29-1 and TRBJ2-7, with 10 bases identical to TRBD1. The CDR3 loop spans 14 amino acids. CDR1 SQVTM and CDR2 ANQGSEA come from the germline V gene. Unmatched junction bases numbered 6, after V lost 5 bases and J lost 2 bases. CDR3 in DNA: TGCAGCGTTCGGACGGGACAGGGGACCTACGAGCAGTACTTC. This codes for CSVRTGQGTYEQYF.

The V call is TRBV7-2, the J call TRBJ2-3; TRBD2 aligns across 11 bases. The CDR3 has 15 amino acids. The trim removed 5 bases at V and 2 bases at J, leaving 3 bases unmatched. Looked up from germline, CDR1 is SGHTA and CDR2 is FQGNSA. CDR3 in DNA: TGTGCCAGCAGCCGACTAGCGGGGCCCACAGATACGCAGTATTTT. As protein: CASSRLAGPTDTQYF.

Comments on this clone: At one end, the junction sequence differs from germline, possibly due to a read error. Here the CDR3 reads CASSTSGTDTQYF. Here the CDR3 DNA reads TGTGCTAGCAGCACTAGCGGCACAGATACGCAGTATTTT. The V gene is TRBV7-7, the J gene TRBJ2-3; TRBD2 matches at 7 bases. The CDR3 runs 13 residues. Per the germline V gene, CDR1 is SSHAT and CDR2 is FNYEAQ (reference sequence). The full variable domain, with the rest looked up from reference TRBV7-7 and TRBJ2-3, is GAGVSQSPRYKVTKRGQDVTLRCDPISSHATLYWYQQALGQGPEFLTYFNYEAQPDKSGLPSDRFSAERPEGSISTLTIQRTEQRDSAMYRCASSTSGTDTQYFGPGTRLTVL.

This sequence joins TRBV4-2 and TRBJ1-4; D is perhaps TRBD1 (5 bases). Between the trimmed V and J ends, which lost 3 bases and 6 bases, there was a span of 17 bases. The CDR3 covers 16 residues. Germline-derived CDR1 and CDR2 are LGHNA and YNFKEQ. The CDR3 spells CASSQASRGRYEKLFF. The CDR3 nucleotides read TGTGCCAGCAGCCAGGCCTCCCGGGGGAGATATGAAAAACTGTTTTTT.

The chain carries TRBV5-6 and TRBJ1-3; 12 nucleotides align to TRBD1. V lost 4 bases and J lost 3; bases outside the gene matches: 5. There are 16 residues in the CDR3. Per the germline V gene, CDR1 is SGHDT and CDR2 is YYEEEE. The CDR3 spells CASSPRDRGLGNTIYF. In DNA form, the CDR3 reads TGTGCCAGCAGCCCCCGGGACAGGGGGCTTGGAAACACCATATATTTT.

The chain carries TRBV18 and TRBJ1-4; D is possibly TRBD1 (5 bases). The V gene lost 0 bases and the J gene lost 3 bases, with 8 bases spanning the gap. The germline gives CDR1 KGHSH, CDR2 LQKENI. This CDR3 region has 15 residues. The CDR3 loop is CASSPPVTANEKLFF. The CDR3 DNA follows: TGTGCCAGCTCACCACCGGTGACAGCTAATGAAAAACTGTTTTTT.